The T cell receptor (beta chain) described here comes from a study of blood T cell repertoires in COVID-19. Study-wide context: Spain, Italy and the United States supplied samples that represented acute and convalescent COVID-19. PBMCs, B-cell-depleted T cells, or T cells were the source of the cDNA or gDNA that made up the material.

TCRdb's table, derived via immunoSEQ multiplex PCR, lists solely in-frame clones and lacks some. The table has approximately 100,000 clones, 85% to 90% seen once. This CDR3 is built from 15 residues. Germline V CDR1 and CDR2: SGHRS, YFSETQ. Trimming took 0 bases from V and 2 from J; bases not matched to a gene: 4. The origin of this receptor is a human donor in a cohort sampled during active COVID-19. Sequencing was done on a sample of peripheral blood. The rearrangement links TRBV5-1 to TRBJ2-7; 8 nucleotides line up with TRBD2. DNA of the CDR3: TGCGCCAGCAGCTTGGTTAGCGGGGTAGCCTACGAGCAGTACTTC. This encodes CASSLVSGVAYEQYF.